What follows are 18 T cell receptor beta chains derived from one specimen sequenced in a study of blood T cell repertoires in COVID-19. Here immunoSEQ multiplex PCR was the method, and the copy in TCRdb shows in-frame clones only, minus some. The table shows 45,000 to 70,000 clones, with about 91% occurring only once. Input material: peripheral blood. The receptors were sampled from a woman aged 60-70 years with active COVID-19.

V and J are TRBV11-2 and TRBJ2-7, with 7 bases that match TRBD1. Germline CDR1 reads SGHAT; CDR2 reads FQNNGV. The CDR3 length is 14 residues. Germline trimming cut 5 bases from V and 3 bases from J; bases unmatched to any gene: 7. CDR3: CASSRMRGHYEQYF. CDR3 bases: TGTGCCAGCAGCCGAATGAGGGGGCACTACGAGCAGTACTTC.

This clone was counted between two and nine times. The chain is built from TRBV5-1 and TRBJ2-7, with D possibly matching TRBD1 (7 bases). The CDR3 sequence is 15 residues long. Trimming left V 6 bases short and J 2 bases short, with 18 bases between. Germline assignment: CDR1 SGHRS and CDR2 YFSETQ. CDR3 nucleotides: TGCGCCAGCAACAGTGGAGGGGGCGGCACCTACGAGCAGTACTTC. Translation gives CASNSGGGGTYEQYF.

The count of this clone is one. This chain uses TRBV9 with TRBJ2-3; 13 positions agree with TRBD2. There are 17 residues in the CDR3. V was clipped by 4 bases and J by 0 bases; unmatched bases: 5. Germline V gene data show CDR1 as SGDLS and CDR2 as YYNGEE. The CDR3 region is CASSQGLAGVSTDTQYF. In DNA form, the CDR3 reads TGTGCCAGCAGCCAAGGACTAGCGGGGGTGAGCACAGATACGCAGTATTTT.

The V gene is TRBV12-3 or TRBV12-4, the J gene TRBJ2-7, with D possibly matching TRBD1 (6 bases). The CDR3 spans 13 residues. Trimming shortened V by 8 bases and J by 3 bases, and 14 bases separated the two germline ends. Here the CDR3 reads CASSRDTNYEQYF. CDR3 nucleotide sequence: TGTGCCAGCTCCAGGGACACCAACTACGAGCAGTACTTC.

The chain uses TRBV24-1 and TRBJ2-7; 7 bases fit TRBD1. V lost 1 base to trimming and J lost 3 bases; unmatched junction nucleotides: 8. The CDR3 sequence is 16 residues long. The germline CDR1 and CDR2 sequences are KGHDR and SFDVKD. CDR3 in DNA: TGTGCCACCAGTGATTTTCTGACGTCAGGGGGCTACGAGCAGTACTTC. Amino acids: CATSDFLTSGGYEQYF.

The chain's CDR3 is CAGREDSNQPQHF. The CDR3 coding sequence is TGTGCCGGCCGGGAGGATAGCAATCAGCCCCAGCATTTT. The rearrangement links TRBV30 to TRBJ1-5; D is undetermined. Germline V gene sequence: CDR1 GTSNPN, CDR2 SVGIG (reference sequence). This CDR3 has 13 residues. With 8 bases removed from V and 0 bases from J, the gap between germline ends came to 11 bases. The full variable domain, in which reference TRBV30 and TRBJ1-5 provide the parts outside the CDR3, is SQTIHQWPATLVQPVGSPLSLECTVEGTSNPNLYWYRQAAGRGLQLLFYSVGIGQISSEVPQNLSASRPQDRQFILSSKKLLLSDSGFYLCAGREDSNQPQHFGDGTRLSIL.

V and J are TRBV6-5 and TRBJ1-2; TRBD1 aligns across 8 bases. Germline trimming cut 5 bases from V and 7 bases from J; bases unmatched to any gene: 12. Germline V gene sequence: CDR1 MNHEY, CDR2 SVGAGI. The CDR3 has 15 residues. The CDR3 bases are TGTGCCAGCAGTACCCGACAGGGGCCGGGGGGTGGCTACACCTTC. It yields the protein CASSTRQGPGGGYTF.

The chain links TRBV20-1 to TRBJ2-5; no clear D gene. CDR1 is DFQATT and CDR2 is SNEGSKA in the germline V gene (reference sequence). The germline V and J ends were trimmed by 6 bases and 3 bases, with 8 bases remaining between them. The CDR3 is made up of 11 amino acids. CDR3 sequence: CSARLEETQYF. As DNA, the CDR3 is TGCAGTGCGCGACTTGAAGAGACCCAGTACTTC.

The chain combines TRBV19 with TRBJ1-2; possibly TRBD1 for D (6 bases). The CDR3 has 14 residues. V dropped 5 bases and J dropped 7 bases, with 17 bases sitting between them. Germline V CDR1 and CDR2: LNHDA, SQIVND (reference sequence). The CDR3 DNA follows: TGTGCCAGTAGTGCTCAGGGGCGCCTCTTTGGCTACACCTTC. Translating gives CASSAQGRLFGYTF.

The chain couples TRBV6-5 to TRBJ2-5, with 8 bases aligning to TRBD2. The CDR3 runs to 14 residues. CDR1 and CDR2 from the germline V gene are MNHEY and SVGAGI. J gave up 7 bases and V 4 bases, and 8 bases lay outside the gene matches. CDR3 residues: CASSSGTSGGTQYF. The CDR3 coding sequence is TGTGCCAGCAGTTCCGGGACTAGTGGGGGGACCCAGTACTTC.

The chain employs TRBV19 and TRBJ2-7; perhaps TRBD1 as D (5 bases). Germline CDR1 reads LNHDA; CDR2 reads SQIVND (reference sequence). The V gene lost 2 bases and the J gene lost 2 bases, with 13 bases spanning the gap. This CDR3 contains 15 residues. The CDR3 here is CASSISSQGPYEQYF. The CDR3 DNA reads TGTGCCAGTAGTATAAGCTCTCAGGGCCCCTACGAGCAGTACTTC.

The rearrangement uses TRBV7-8 and TRBJ1-2; TRBD1 aligns across 7 bases. The CDR3 covers 19 residues. V lost 2 bases, J lost 0 bases, and 15 bases stayed unmatched. Germline values: CDR1 SGHVS, CDR2 FQNEAQ. The CDR3 reads CASSLKGTLATGPNYGYTF. CDR3 coding DNA: TGTGCCAGCAGCTTAAAAGGAACGTTGGCGACAGGGCCTAACTATGGCTACACCTTC.

This clone was seen only once. The genes are TRBV7-2 and TRBJ1-2, with TRBD1 as a possible D gene (5 bases). The ends were cut back, 4 bases at V and 8 bases at J, with 20 bases in the middle. The V gene's germline CDR1 is SGHTA and CDR2 FQGNSA. The CDR3 sequence is 15 residues long. The CDR3: CASSSPRGPAAGYTF. For the CDR3, the DNA is TGTGCCAGCAGCTCTCCTAGGGGCCCCGCTGCAGGCTACACCTTC.

V and J are TRBV19 and TRBJ2-1, with D possibly being TRBD1 (6 bases). CDR3 length: 17 residues. Deletions cut 5 bases from V and 2 bases from J, with 19 bases between. Germline V CDR1 and CDR2: LNHDA, SQIVND (reference sequence). CDR3: CASSVRTDLWAYNEQFF. CDR3 DNA: TGTGCCAGTAGTGTGCGGACAGACCTTTGGGCCTACAATGAGCAGTTCTTC.

This chain connects TRBV6-4 to TRBJ1-2, with 7 nucleotides matching TRBD1. Germline V CDR1 and CDR2: MRHNA, SNTAGT. Trimming removed 3 bases from V and 8 bases from J; junction bases left unmatched: 6. The CDR3 is made up of 13 amino acids. CDR3 region: CASSETGEGGYTF. CDR3 DNA sequence: TGTGCCAGCAGTGAAACAGGGGAAGGAGGCTACACCTTC.

This rearrangement joins TRBV6-1 to TRBJ1-3; maybe TRBD1 (6 bases). CDR1 and CDR2 (germline): MNHNS, SASEGT. V was pared by 1 base and J by 4 bases, with 14 bases between. The CDR3 is made up of 16 amino acids. CDR3 region: CASSEDGEGVGNTIYF. DNA for the CDR3: TGTGCCAGCAGTGAAGATGGGGAGGGGGTGGGAAACACCATATATTTT.

A word on this clone: Compared with germline, one end of the junction differs, possibly owing to a read error. As DNA, the CDR3 is TGTGCCAGCAGTAGCCCTATTAGCTCTGGGGCCAACGTCCTGACTTTC. Protein sequence: CASSSPISSGANVLTF. V gene TRBV19 combines with J gene TRBJ2-6; no reliable D call. The CDR3 covers 16 residues. Germline-derived CDR1 and CDR2 are LNHDA and SQIVND (reference sequence).

The rearrangement uses TRBV6-6 and TRBJ1-5, with a possible D match to TRBD1 (5 bases). V shed 4 bases and J shed 5 bases, with 15 bases lying between them. CDR3 size: 15 residues. In germline, CDR1 is MNHNY, CDR2 SVGAGI (reference sequence). The CDR3 coding sequence is TGTGCCAGCAGTTTGGGGGGGGATCCTGATCAGCCCCAGCATTTT. Translation: CASSLGGDPDQPQHF.